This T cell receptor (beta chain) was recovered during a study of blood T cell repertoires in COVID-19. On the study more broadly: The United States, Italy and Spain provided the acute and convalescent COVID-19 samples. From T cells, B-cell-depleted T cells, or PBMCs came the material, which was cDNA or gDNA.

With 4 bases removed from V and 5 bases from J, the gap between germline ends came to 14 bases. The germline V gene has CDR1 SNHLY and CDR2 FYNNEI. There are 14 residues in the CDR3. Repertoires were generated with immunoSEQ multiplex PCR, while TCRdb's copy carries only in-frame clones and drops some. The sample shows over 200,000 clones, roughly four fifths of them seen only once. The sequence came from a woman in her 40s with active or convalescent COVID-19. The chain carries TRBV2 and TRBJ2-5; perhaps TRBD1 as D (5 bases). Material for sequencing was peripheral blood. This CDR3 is CASSGTPPYETQYF. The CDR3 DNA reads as TGTGCCAGCAGTGGGACACCGCCCTATGAGACCCAGTACTTC.